These 25 T cell receptor beta chains were all obtained from the same sample, sequenced in a study of vaccination effects on CD4 cells after COVID-19. These receptors' targets are unknown. Before sequencing, viral peptide pools were used by the ViraFEST assay to expand antigen-specific CD4+ T cells. Subsequent to a culture period of more than 8 days, CD4+ T cells were isolated. Participants completed two doses of the BNT162b2 or mRNA-1273 vaccine. Assay: immunoSEQ multiplex PCR; the TCRdb copy retains only in-frame clones and omits some. The repertoire holds about 14,000 clones, with around 72% as singletons. The sample consisted of CD4+ T cells from PBMCs cultured with SARS-CoV-2 spike peptides, taken after COVID-19 vaccination. Source of these receptors: a human donor who received a COVID-19 vaccine.

The chain links TRBV6-5 to TRBJ1-5, with 7 bases lining up with TRBD1. Germline CDR1 is MNHEY and CDR2 is SVGAGI. The V and J ends lost 5 bases and 6 bases, in that order; junction bases with no gene match: 10. The CDR3 is made up of 15 amino acids. The CDR3 loop reads CASSRGGGASQPQHF. The CDR3 DNA reads as TGTGCCAGCAGTCGGGGAGGGGGCGCGAGTCAGCCCCAGCATTTT.

The genes are TRBV28 and TRBJ2-7, with D hard to call. Germline CDR1 reads MDHEN; CDR2 reads SYDVKM. There are 13 residues in the CDR3. The ends were cut back, 8 bases at V and 2 bases at J, with 13 bases in the middle. CDR3 loop: CASRLGLTYEQYF. CDR3 nucleotide sequence: TGTGCCAGCCGCCTAGGGTTGACCTACGAGCAGTACTTC.

The V gene is TRBV5-1, the J gene TRBJ2-5, with no clear D. This CDR3 is 13 amino acids long. Germline loops: CDR1 SGHRS, CDR2 YFSETQ. Trimming pared 4 bases from V and 5 bases from J, leaving 12 bases between. The CDR3 DNA follows: TGCGCCAGCAGCCCGGACCGCGCGGAGACCCAGTACTTC. Protein sequence: CASSPDRAETQYF. The complete variable domain, with remaining parts taken from reference TRBV5-1 and TRBJ2-5, reads KAGVTQTPRYLIKTRGQQVTLSCSPISGHRSVSWYQQTPGQGLQFLFEYFSETQRNKGNFPGRFSGRQFSNSRSEMNVSTLELGDSALYLCASSPDRAETQYFGPGTRLLVL.

This chain connects TRBV19 to TRBJ1-2; D is possibly TRBD1 (5 bases). V lost 4 bases and J lost 3, with 15 bases in between. Germline V CDR1 and CDR2: LNHDA, SQIVND (reference sequence). The CDR3 consists of 15 residues. The CDR3 DNA is TGTGCCAGTAGTAGGTTTTCAGGGATACACTATGGCTACACCTTC. Translated: CASSRFSGIHYGYTF.

The chain has TRBV5-1 and TRBJ1-4; 9 positions match TRBD1. J gave up 4 bases and V 0 bases, and 1 base lay outside the gene matches. The germline gives CDR1 SGHRS, CDR2 YFSETQ. The CDR3 is made up of 15 amino acids. CDR3 region: CASSLGTGVNEKLFF. Here the CDR3 DNA reads TGCGCCAGCAGCTTGGGGACAGGGGTTAATGAAAAACTGTTTTTT.

The chain combines TRBV9 with TRBJ1-4, with D tentatively TRBD1 (5 bases). CDR1 is SGDLS and CDR2 is YYNGEE in the germline V gene. This CDR3 has 15 residues. V gave up 4 bases and J gave up 3 bases, with 13 bases separating them. The CDR3 region is CASSPRGVSNEKLFF. The CDR3 nucleotides read TGTGCCAGCAGCCCCCGAGGGGTATCTAATGAAAAACTGTTTTTT.

The chain uses TRBV10-1 and TRBJ2-7; D not certain. The V end lost 7 bases, the J end lost 5 bases, and 9 bases lay between the germline ends. This CDR3 spans 11 amino acids. Germline CDR1 WNHNN, CDR2 SYGVQD (reference sequence). The CDR3 sequence is CASTPRHEQYF. The CDR3 DNA is TGCGCCAGCACTCCCCGGCACGAGCAGTACTTC.

The chain joins TRBV5-5 to TRBJ1-5, with 7 nucleotides matching TRBD1. This CDR3 has 16 residues. CDR1 and CDR2 from the germline V gene are SGHKS and YYEKEE (reference sequence). V lost 1 base to trimming and J lost 4 bases; unmatched junction nucleotides: 8. The chain's CDR3 is CASSLLAGGSNQPQHF. In DNA, the CDR3 is TGTGCCAGCAGCTTGTTGGCAGGGGGAAGTAATCAGCCCCAGCATTTT.

This rearrangement joins TRBV30 to TRBJ1-2; the D is unclear. Germline lookup yields CDR1 GTSNPN and CDR2 SVGIG (reference sequence). The CDR3 has 10 amino acids. With 2 bases removed from V and 8 bases from J, the gap between germline ends came to 6 bases. The CDR3 spells CAWSLNGYTF. The CDR3 bases are TGTGCCTGGAGTCTCAACGGCTACACCTTC.

The chain joins TRBV7-2 to TRBJ2-3, with 8 bases fitting TRBD1. The junction had 6 bases not matched to a gene; V was cut back by 4 bases and J by 0 bases. The germline gives CDR1 SGHTA, CDR2 FQGNSA. The length of the CDR3 is 16 residues. The CDR3 here is CASSSLWTGSTDTQYF. The CDR3 DNA is TGTGCCAGCAGCTCCCTGTGGACAGGGAGCACAGATACGCAGTATTTT.

This clone was observed once. The chain joins TRBV11-2 to TRBJ1-2, with a possible D match to TRBD1 (5 bases). This CDR3 has 16 amino acids. Trimming pared 1 base from V and 7 bases from J, leaving 19 bases between. Germline assignment: CDR1 SGHAT and CDR2 FQNNGV. Written as DNA, the CDR3 is TGTGCCAGCAGCTTAGGGCGCGGGGCTAGGGACGGTGGCTACACCTTC. This codes for CASSLGRGARDGGYTF.

This rearrangement joins TRBV12-3 or TRBV12-4 to TRBJ2-7, with a possible D match to TRBD2 (6 bases). CDR3 length equals 12 residues. Trimming cost V 6 bases and J 2 bases, with 8 bases left between them. The chain's CDR3 is CASSRRAYEQYF. Written as DNA, the CDR3 is TGTGCCAGCAGCAGGAGGGCCTACGAGCAGTACTTC.

The chain has TRBV19 and TRBJ2-3; D call uncertain. Deletions cut 3 bases from V and 7 bases from J, with 8 bases between. Germline CDR1 LNHDA, CDR2 SQIVND (reference sequence). The CDR3 consists of 12 residues. CDR3 nucleotides: TGTGCCAGTAGTATCAACGGAAATACGCAGTATTTT. Translating gives CASSINGNTQYF.

The chain is built from TRBV20-1 and TRBJ1-1; possibly TRBD1 for D (5 bases). Germline V gene lookup returns CDR1 DFQATT and CDR2 SNEGSKA (reference sequence). The CDR3 has 13 amino acids. V shed 7 bases and J shed 8 bases, with 20 bases lying between them. CDR3 nucleotide sequence: TGCAGTGTTAGTGGGGCAGGGCGTGCGGAAGCTTTCTTT. Protein product: CSVSGAGRAEAFF.

Here the CDR3 DNA reads TGCGCCAGCAGCTTCCGGACAGGATCCTACGAGCAGTACTTC. This gives the protein CASSFRTGSYEQYF. This chain joins TRBV5-1 and TRBJ2-7, with 7 bases fitting TRBD1. Per germline, CDR1 SGHRS and CDR2 YFSETQ. J was trimmed by 1 base and V by 2 bases; bases with no gene match: 3. The CDR3 sequence is 14 residues long.

The CDR3 DNA reads TGTGCCGGGCGGGGGGCTGGAAACACCATATATTTT. As protein: CAGRGAGNTIYF. This chain joins TRBV12-3 or TRBV12-4 and TRBJ1-3, with D possibly being TRBD1 (5 bases). There are 12 residues in the CDR3. Between the trimmed V and J ends, which lost 11 bases and 2 bases, there was a span of 10 bases.

V and J are TRBV6-6 and TRBJ1-5; D unclear. CDR1 MNHNY and CDR2 SVGAGI come from the germline V gene (reference sequence). CDR3 length equals 15 residues. The V end lost 2 bases, the J end lost 2 bases, and 10 bases lay between the germline ends. CDR3 region: CASSYRVVGNQPQHF. Here the CDR3 DNA reads TGTGCCAGCAGTTACCGGGTTGTGGGCAATCAGCCCCAGCATTTT.

Only a few counts were recorded for this clone. The CDR3 region is CASAFRDRNSPLHF. DNA of the CDR3: TGTGCCAGCGCTTTCCGGGACAGAAATTCACCCCTCCACTTT. This chain links TRBV7-9 with TRBJ1-6; 7 bases map to TRBD1. Germline trimming cut 8 bases from V and 7 bases from J; bases unmatched to any gene: 8. This CDR3 spans 14 amino acids. Germline V gene sequence: CDR1 SEHNR, CDR2 FQNEAQ (reference sequence).

CDR3 region: CASSVRTGENTGELFF. The CDR3 bases are TGTGCCAGCAGCGTCCGGACAGGGGAAAACACCGGGGAGCTGTTTTTT. V and J are TRBV9 and TRBJ2-2; the match to TRBD1 covers 9 bases. Germline CDR1 and CDR2: SGDLS and YYNGEE. CDR3 size: 16 residues. After removal of 2 bases from V and 2 bases from J, the junction contained 4 bases not matched to a gene.

The chain uses TRBV28 and TRBJ1-2; possibly TRBD1 for D (6 bases). CDR3 length: 13 residues. V was clipped by 5 bases and J by 0 bases, with 7 bases between them. Germline V gene data show CDR1 as MDHEN and CDR2 as SYDVKM. The CDR3 protein is CASSGDTNYGYTF. Here the CDR3 DNA reads TGTGCCAGCAGTGGGGACACTAACTATGGCTACACCTTC.

The rearrangement uses TRBV11-2 and TRBJ2-7, with D tentatively TRBD2 (5 bases). Trimming took 4 bases from V and 0 from J, leaving 13 bases between them. The germline V gene has CDR1 SGHAT and CDR2 FQNNGV. The CDR3 loop spans 15 amino acids. CDR3 sequence (DNA): TGTGCCAGCAGCTCCGGGGTGATGAGCTCCTACGAGCAGTACTTC. Translating it yields CASSSGVMSSYEQYF.

The J gene is TRBJ2-7, the V gene TRBV3-1 (or the pseudogene TRBV3-2), with D hard to call. This CDR3 is 12 amino acids long. Trimming removed 4 bases at V and 5 bases at J, with 9 bases between. CDR1 is LGHDT and CDR2 is YNNKEL in the germline V gene (reference sequence). The CDR3 reads CASSPYPNEQYF. The CDR3 DNA reads TGTGCCAGCAGCCCCTACCCTAACGAGCAGTACTTC.

The chain combines TRBV2 with TRBJ2-3, with 9 bases that match TRBD2. Trimming took 4 bases from V and 0 from J; bases not matched to a gene: 5. The length of the CDR3 is 16 residues. CDR1 is SNHLY and CDR2 is FYNNEI in the germline V gene. Here the CDR3 reads CASSGGLAGSTDTQYF. The CDR3 region has the DNA TGTGCCAGCAGTGGAGGGCTAGCGGGGAGCACAGATACGCAGTATTTT.

V and J are TRBV5-6 and TRBJ1-1, with D possibly matching TRBD1 (6 bases). Germline assignment: CDR1 SGHDT and CDR2 YYEEEE. The CDR3 runs 14 residues. Trimming removed 2 bases from V and 8 bases from J, with 16 bases in between. As DNA, the CDR3 is TGTGCCAGCAGCTTTGGCCTTGGGGGGCGCGAAGCTTTCTTT. This translates into CASSFGLGGREAFF.

This chain uses TRBV4-3 with TRBJ2-3; a possible D gene is TRBD1 (5 bases). This CDR3 region has 16 residues. V was pared by 0 bases and J by 3 bases, with 13 bases between. Per the germline V gene, CDR1 is LGHNA and CDR2 is YSLEER. CDR3 sequence: CASSQDSAGPTDTQYF. In DNA form, the CDR3 reads TGCGCCAGCAGCCAAGATTCGGCAGGGCCTACAGATACGCAGTATTTT.